These T cell receptor beta chains were read from a single sample in a study of shared T cell receptors in the human thymus. The assay was immunoSEQ multiplex PCR, and TCRdb's table has in-frame clones only and misses some. The table has hundreds of thousands of clones, 75% to 85% seen once; the top ten hold 0.013%. This sample was also put to use in a study of human thymus T cells.

Input material: thymocytes. Receptors originate from a boy in the first two years of life with a congenital heart defect. Both conserved end residues are part of each CDR3. Each record gives: CDR3 protein, CDR3 DNA, V gene, J gene, D gene, clone size. A D gene is named only where the DNA matches it firmly. The size entry is marked missing in some rows and otherwise reads once, few, many or a size class.

CASSQEEGTLQFLREAFF,TGCGCCAGCAGCCAAGAGGAGGGGACTCTACAGTTTTTACGGGAAGCTTTCTTT,TRBV4-3,TRBJ1-1,.,.
CAISESGGDQSNQPQHF,TGTGCCATCAGTGAGTCGGGGGGGGACCAGAGCAATCAGCCCCAGCATTTT,TRBV10-3,TRBJ1-5,.,.
CASSLGSLSGNTIYF,TGTGCCAGCAGCTTAGGTAGTCTTTCTGGAAACACCATATATTTT,TRBV7-9,TRBJ1-3,.,.
CASSATGYGEQYF,TGCGCCAGCAGTGCTACAGGGTACGGCGAGCAGTACTTC,TRBV10-1,TRBJ2-7,.,.
CASSRQSGRAYNEQFF,TGTGCCAGCTCACGTCAGAGCGGGAGGGCGTACAATGAGCAGTTCTTC,TRBV18,TRBJ2-1,TRBD2,.
CASSPVRNRVREQETQYF,TGTGCCAGCAGCCCCGTCCGGAACAGGGTGAGGGAGCAAGAGACCCAGTACTTC,TRBV27,TRBJ2-5,.,.
CASSFARGEHNEQFF,TGTGCCAGCAGTTTTGCCCGGGGAGAGCACAATGAGCAGTTCTTC,TRBV28,TRBJ2-1,.,.
CASSYTTRGSESYNEQFF,TGCGCCAGCAGCTATACGACCCGCGGGAGCGAATCCTACAATGAGCAGTTCTTC,TRBV5-1,TRBJ2-1,TRBD2,once
CASSESSPGLARYF,TGTGCCAGCAGTGAAAGCTCCCCTGGACTAGCAAGGTACTTC,TRBV2,TRBJ2-7,TRBD2,.
CASGSLDRGPTQPQHF,TGTGCCAGCGGGTCCCTAGACAGGGGCCCAACTCAGCCCCAGCATTTT,TRBV28,TRBJ1-5,TRBD1,few
CASSVQGASSGYTF,TGTGCCAGCAGCGTGCAGGGGGCGTCGTCTGGCTACACCTTC,TRBV4-2,TRBJ1-2,TRBD1,.
CASSPTGGGNTEAFF,TGCGCCAGCAGCCCAACTGGCGGGGGGAACACTGAAGCTTTCTTT,TRBV4-1,TRBJ1-1,.,.
CASSPSVSMREGIYNEQFF,TGTGCCAGCAGCCCCTCGGTATCGATGCGGGAGGGAATCTACAATGAGCAGTTCTTC,TRBV14,TRBJ2-1,TRBD2,.
CATLSGGNQPQHF,TGTGCCACCCTCTCAGGGGGCAATCAGCCCCAGCATTTT,TRBV19,TRBJ1-5,.,.
CASSSQTSGSSSYEQYF,TGTGCCAGCAGTTCACAGACTAGCGGGTCCAGCTCCTACGAGCAGTACTTC,TRBV27,TRBJ2-7,TRBD2,once
CASSFGTGINEKLFF,TGTGCCAGCAGCTTTGGGACAGGGATTAATGAAAAACTGTTTTTT,TRBV7-2,TRBJ1-4,TRBD1,once
CASSYRGWGNQPQHF,TGTGCCAGCAGTTACCGAGGATGGGGCAATCAGCCCCAGCATTTT,TRBV27,TRBJ1-5,.,.
CASSFSGELYNEQFF,TGTGCCAGCAGCTTTTCCGGGGAGTTGTACAATGAGCAGTTCTTC,TRBV11-2,TRBJ2-1,.,.
CASSLSWEGHSYEQYF,TGTGCCAGCAGCTTGTCGTGGGAGGGCCACTCCTACGAGCAGTACTTT,TRBV5-4,TRBJ2-7,TRBD2,.
CASTNSYEQYF,TGTGCCAGCACTAACTCCTACGAGCAGTACTTC,TRBV6-1,TRBJ2-7,.,once
CASSQELRDEQYF,TGTGCCAGCAGCCAAGAGCTCAGGGACGAGCAGTACTTC,TRBV4-2,TRBJ2-7,.,.
CASSPAPERSDTQYF,TGCGCCAGCAGCCCCGCCCCAGAGAGGTCAGATACGCAGTATTTT,TRBV5-1,TRBJ2-3,.,.
CAISELRDTNTGELFF,TGTGCCATCAGTGAGCTCCGGGACACCAACACCGGGGAGCTGTTTTTT,TRBV10-3,TRBJ2-2,.,.
CSVGGREVTDTQYF,TGCAGCGTTGGCGGCCGGGAGGTAACAGATACGCAGTATTTT,TRBV29-1,TRBJ2-3,TRBD2,.
CASSWRSRPSTDTQYF,TGTGCCAGCAGTTGGAGGTCCAGGCCTAGCACAGATACGCAGTATTTT,TRBV5-5,TRBJ2-3,.,.
CASSSSFREAFF,TGTGCCAGCAGTTCCTCGTTCCGGGAAGCTTTCTTT,TRBV6-5,TRBJ1-1,.,.
CASSLWYGGLNTEAFF,TGTGCCAGCAGTTTATGGTATGGGGGGTTGAACACTGAAGCTTTCTTT,TRBV27,TRBJ1-1,.,.
CAGLYLGTLGTEAFF,TGCGCCGGCCTCTACCTCGGGACACTGGGAACTGAAGCTTTCTTT,TRBV10-1,TRBJ1-1,.,.
CASSRRGRTETQYF,TGTGCCAGCAGCCGCAGGGGGCGGACGGAGACCCAGTACTTC,TRBV27,TRBJ2-5,TRBD1,.
CASRTQGGHNEQFF,TGTGCCAGCAGAACACAGGGAGGGCACAATGAGCAGTTCTTC,TRBV28,TRBJ2-1,.,.
CASSSQRSSSYNEQFF,TGTGCCAGCAGCTCGCAGCGGTCGAGCTCCTACAATGAGCAGTTCTTC,TRBV5-4,TRBJ2-1,.,.
CATWTRSYEQYF,TGTGCCACCTGGACTAGATCCTACGAGCAGTACTTC,TRBV28,TRBJ2-7,TRBD2,.
CASSRDKSDEQYF,TGTGCCAGCAGCCGGGACAAGTCGGACGAGCAGTACTTC,TRBV6-1,TRBJ2-7,.,few
CASSLCPSSGSSNEQFF,TGTGCCAGCAGTTTATGCCCCTCTAGCGGGAGCTCCAATGAGCAGTTCTTC,TRBV28,TRBJ2-1,TRBD2,.
CASSLGPGVGNQPQHF,TGCGCCAGCAGTCTGGGTCCCGGGGTCGGCAATCAGCCCCAGCATTTT,TRBV5-1,TRBJ1-5,.,.
CASSFQGLLSYEQYF,TGTGCCAGCAGTTTTCAGGGATTACTCTCCTACGAGCAGTACTTC,TRBV4-2,TRBJ2-7,.,.
CAWSVAGGGSSYNEQFF,TGTGCCTGGAGTGTAGCGGGGGGGGGATCCTCCTACAATGAGCAGTTCTTC,TRBV30,TRBJ2-1,TRBD2,.
CASSGSDRGSYEQYF,TGTGCCAGCAGTGGCTCGGACAGGGGATCCTACGAGCAGTACTTC,TRBV2,TRBJ2-7,TRBD1,.
CASSIGQSETQYF,TGTGCCAGTAGTATTGGACAGTCGGAGACCCAGTACTTC,TRBV19,TRBJ2-5,.,.
CASSRGGEPTDTQYF,TGTGCCAGCAGCCGGGGCGGGGAACCCACAGATACGCAGTATTTT,TRBV7-9,TRBJ2-3,.,once
CASSERTGDYGYTF,TGTGCCAGCAGTGAAAGGACAGGGGACTATGGCTACACCTTC,TRBV2,TRBJ1-2,TRBD1,.
CAWGQTKNTDTQYF,TGTGCCTGGGGACAGACCAAAAACACAGATACGCAGTATTTT,TRBV30,TRBJ2-3,.,.
CASSLGDRRSYNEQFF,TGTGCCAGCAGCTTAGGAGACAGGCGATCCTACAATGAGCAGTTCTTC,TRBV7-9,TRBJ2-1,.,few
CASSRHPERTGELFF,TGTGCCAGCAGCCGACATCCAGAGCGGACCGGGGAGCTGTTTTTT,TRBV11-1,TRBJ2-2,.,few
CASSVAIGAGGGRETQYF,TGTGCCAGCAGCGTAGCTATCGGAGCGGGAGGAGGTCGAGAGACCCAGTACTTC,TRBV9,TRBJ2-5,TRBD2,.
CASSQDPPGVSGYTF,TGCGCCAGCAGCCAAGACCCCCCGGGAGTAAGCGGCTACACCTTC,TRBV4-3,TRBJ1-2,.,.
CASSPRFGLATPKQFF,TGTGCCAGCAGCCCCCGATTCGGACTAGCAACACCTAAGCAGTTCTTC,TRBV9,TRBJ2-1,TRBD2,.
CASSEGIVVDEQYF,TGTGCCAGCAGTGAGGGCATTGTTGTGGACGAGCAGTACTTC,TRBV25-1,TRBJ2-7,.,.